The sequence of this T cell receptor (beta chain) was determined in a study of molecular identifiers for immune sequencing clone quantification. Losses at the gene ends were 2 bases for V and 2 bases for J; bases not matched to a gene: 5. The CDR3 sequence is 19 residues long. Germline values: CDR1 MNHNY, CDR2 SVGAGI (reference sequence). This clonotype was observed many times. TCRdb itself ran the PCR reads through MiXCR, one entry per CDR3 protein. The table lists about 320,000 distinct CDR3 sequences, roughly 24% of them singletons. The sequence was collected from a human donor in good health. Some libraries in this study had Jurkat cell RNA spiked in. The specimen was naive CD8+ T cells from blood, with Jurkat cell RNA spiked in. Subset described: FACS-sorted CD8+CD4-CCR7+CD45RA+ naive T cells. V gene TRBV6-6 combines with J gene TRBJ2-6; 14 bases line up with TRBD2. The CDR3, as DNA: TGTGCCAGCAGTTACCTGGGACTAGCGGGGGCTACTGGGGCCAACGTCCTGACTTTC. This translates into CASSYLGLAGATGANVLTF.